These 9 T cell receptor beta chains were all obtained from the same sample, sequenced in a study of Tregs in tolerant kidney transplant recipients. Using immunoSEQ multiplex PCR, the repertoire was profiled, and TCRdb retains in-frame clones only, with some absent. Of some 110,000 clones listed, around 91% were seen once; the top ten hold roughly 0.61%. Sequences were obtained from CD4+ T cells from blood. These receptors were taken from a human donor in good health.

The J gene is TRBJ2-3, the V gene TRBV25-1; D is possibly TRBD1 (6 bases). The V and J ends lost 2 bases and 4 bases respectively, with 13 bases between them. The CDR3 contains 15 residues. Germline V lookup: CDR1 MGHDK, CDR2 SYGVNS. The CDR3 here is CASSETRTAPDTQYF. DNA for the CDR3: TGTGCCAGCAGTGAAACCCGGACAGCCCCAGATACGCAGTATTTT.

V and J are TRBV6-6 and TRBJ2-3, with D possibly being TRBD1 (6 bases). There are 16 residues in the CDR3. The germline V gene has CDR1 MNHNY and CDR2 SVGAGI (reference sequence). The germline V and J ends were trimmed by 0 bases and 5 bases, with 15 bases remaining between them. Written as DNA, the CDR3 is TGTGCCAGCAGTTACTCGAATGGGGGCTTGGGAGATACGCAGTATTTT. Translated, it gives CASSYSNGGLGDTQYF.

The chain has TRBV6-5 and TRBJ1-2; no definite D call. From germline, CDR1 is MNHEY and CDR2 SVGAGI. The CDR3 sequence is 13 residues long. The germline V and J ends were trimmed by 6 bases and 6 bases, with 14 bases remaining between them. CDR3 residues: CASRPSWRNGYTF. For the CDR3, the DNA is TGTGCCAGCAGGCCCTCCTGGAGGAATGGCTACACCTTC.

V usage is TRBV2 and J usage is TRBJ2-2, with D possibly being TRBD1 (5 bases). The V end was cut by 3 bases, the J end by 0 bases, with 8 bases between. This CDR3 spans 15 amino acids. Germline CDR1 and CDR2: SNHLY and FYNNEI. This CDR3 is CASSETETNTGELFF. The CDR3 bases are TGTGCCAGCAGTGAGACAGAGACGAACACCGGGGAGCTGTTTTTT.

The J gene is TRBJ1-2, the V gene TRBV5-1; the D is unclear. Trimming cost V 0 bases and J 4 bases, with 10 bases left between them. Germline V CDR1 and CDR2: SGHRS, YFSETQ. The CDR3 contains 14 residues. In DNA, the CDR3 is TGCGCCAGCAGCTTGGGTCGAGGGATCTATGGCTACACCTTC. Translated, it gives CASSLGRGIYGYTF.

This chain uses TRBV15 with TRBJ1-3, with TRBD1 matching 9 bases. CDR1 is LNHNV, CDR2 YYDKDF, per germline (reference sequence). J gave up 7 bases and V 1 base, and 11 bases lay outside the gene matches. The CDR3 loop spans 17 amino acids. The CDR3 region has the DNA TGTGCCACCAGCAGAGCAAAGAACGGACAGGGGTTGAACACCATATATTTT. This sequence encodes CATSRAKNGQGLNTIYF.

The sample holds a few counts of this clone. This chain uses TRBV19 with TRBJ1-1; TRBD1 is a possible D gene (5 bases). This CDR3 spans 13 amino acids. The germline gives CDR1 LNHDA, CDR2 SQIVND (reference sequence). The germline V and J ends were trimmed by 7 bases and 1 base, with 10 bases remaining between them. The CDR3 bases are TGTGCCAGTATCATGGGGGGGAACACTGAAGCTTTCTTT. It translates to CASIMGGNTEAFF.

The CDR3 sequence: CASSPPGRPQGNTEAFF. CDR3 DNA sequence: TGTGCCAGCTCACCCCCGGGGCGACCGCAGGGGAACACTGAAGCTTTCTTT. The chain uses TRBV18 and TRBJ1-1; possible D gene TRBD1, 5 bases. CDR1 is KGHSH and CDR2 is LQKENI in the germline V gene. V was shortened by 3 bases and J by 1 base, with 18 bases between the two germline ends. The CDR3 extends over 17 amino acids.

V usage is TRBV5-4 and J usage is TRBJ2-5, with 7 nucleotides matching TRBD2. The CDR3 is 14 residues long. Germline V gives CDR1 SGHNT, CDR2 YYREEE (reference sequence). V lost 4 bases, J lost 3 bases, and 6 bases stayed unmatched. In DNA, the CDR3 is TGTGCCAGCAGCGAGACCGGGACTAAAGAGACCCAGTACTTC. It translates to CASSETGTKETQYF.